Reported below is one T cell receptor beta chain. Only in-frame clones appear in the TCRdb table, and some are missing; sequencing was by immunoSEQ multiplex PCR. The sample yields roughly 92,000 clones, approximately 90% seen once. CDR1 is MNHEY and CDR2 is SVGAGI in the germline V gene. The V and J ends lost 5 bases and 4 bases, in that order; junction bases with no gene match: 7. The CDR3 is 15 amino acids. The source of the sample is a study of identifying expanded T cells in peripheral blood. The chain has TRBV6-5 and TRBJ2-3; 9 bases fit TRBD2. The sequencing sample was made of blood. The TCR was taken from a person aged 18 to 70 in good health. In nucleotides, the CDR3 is TGTGCCAGCAGTCCCCTAGCGGGGATCGCAGATACGCAGTATTTT. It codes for CASSPLAGIADTQYF.